This T cell receptor beta chain originates from a study of cytomegalovirus exposure and HLA in healthy donors. Findings and caveats of the study: TCR beta V- and J-gene trimming was later associated with a missense DCLRE1C variant. Common viral pathogens seemed to be connected with several of the most significant clusters, according to a later analysis. In vitro data verified a few CMV-associated chains as specific for CMV antigens.

On this clone itself: Its antigen is currently unknown.

Both 60 Vbeta primers and 13 Jbeta primers went into the PCR. The protocol was immunoSEQ multiplex PCR, while the TCRdb copy is restricted to in-frame clones and leaves out a portion. There are about 68,000 clones in the sample; about 81% occur only once, and around 6.3% lies in the top ten. Germline CDR1 is SGHNT and CDR2 is YYREEE (reference sequence). This CDR3 has 12 amino acids. V lost 0 bases and J 13 bases, leaving 13 bases between the germline ends. The receptor's source is a human donor in good health. The V call is TRBV5-4, the J call TRBJ1-2; no definite D call. Sequencing input: PBMCs. CDR3 DNA: TGTGCCAGCAGCTTGGCCGGGATGGGATCCACCTTC. It codes for CASSLAGMGSTF.